The rows below give T cell receptor beta chains drawn from one sample of a study of blood T cell repertoires in COVID-19. Sequencing was performed with immunoSEQ multiplex PCR; in TCRdb, only in-frame clones are kept and a portion is missing. The repertoire consists of about 480,000 clones, with roughly nine tenths occurring once and the leading ten covering 7% to 10%. The sample was PBMCs or T cells enriched from blood (not recorded which). Receptors were obtained from a woman aged 55-70 years who had recovered from COVID-19. The CDR3 runs from the conserved cysteine through the conserved F or W. Each record gives: CDR3 length, V gene, clone size, J gene, CDR3 protein. Only some rows state a clone size, as once, few, many or a class for expanded clones.

>13|TRBV7-9|.|TRBJ2-1
CASGQSSYNEQFF
>13|TRBV6-6|.|TRBJ1-5
CAHRGWQGQPQHF
>15|TRBV19|few|TRBJ2-7
CASSSLGTGGYEQYF
>14|TRBV5-8|.|TRBJ1-1
CASSTITDSTEAFF
>13|TRBV27|.|TRBJ1-5
CASSLWGGQPQHF
>15|TRBV5-1|few|TRBJ1-6
CASSPDRHYNSPLHF
>11|TRBV30|.|TRBJ2-7
CAWSVEASQYF
>13|TRBV30|once|TRBJ1-1
CAWSVLGGTEAFF
>15|TRBV20-1|.|TRBJ1-1
CSASPYRGSGTEAFF
>16|TRBV5-1|.|TRBJ1-6
CASSLAGQGEGSPLHF
>15|TRBV7-9|.|TRBJ1-1
CASSHRGQGIAEAFF
>13|TRBV7-2|.|TRBJ2-1
CASSLDRGNEQFF
>17|TRBV15|.|TRBJ2-2
CATSRQTGTSSFGELFF
>16|TRBV4-2|once|TRBJ1-5
CASSQATGGESQPQHF
>15|TRBV5-1|.|TRBJ2-1
CASSPTLAGSNEQFF
>15|TRBV5-1|.|TRBJ2-7
CASSLTGTGGYEQYF
>17|TRBV2|.|TRBJ1-2
CASSRDPRQGSNYGYTF
>13|TRBV5-1|.|TRBJ2-7
CASSRTGFYEQYF
>15|TRBV3-1/TRBV3-2|.|TRBJ1-2
CASSLIGQPNYGYTF
>14|TRBV2|.|TRBJ2-5
CASKPEIQRETQYF
>14|TRBV7-8|.|TRBJ2-1
CASSLADRYNEQFF
>15|TRBV5-1|.|TRBJ2-3
CASSAGQGVTDTQYF
>13|TRBV7-2|.|TRBJ1-2
CASSSTGAYGYTF
>16|TRBV18|.|TRBJ2-2
CASSPPDRRNTGELFF